The 27 T cell receptor beta chains reported below all come from one sample, sequenced in a study of response to subunit inactivated influenza vaccine. MiXCR was run by TCRdb on the RT-PCR reads, yielding one entry per CDR3 protein. Of a few hundred thousand distinct CDR3 sequences in the sample, approximately 14% were seen once. The sample in question was PBMCs from blood, obtained approximately 12 days after vaccination. The receptors shown here come from a man in his fifties who received an inactivated influenza vaccine.

This clonotype appeared a single time. This rearrangement joins TRBV24-1 to TRBJ2-3; D remains ambiguous. The CDR3 contains 13 residues. Trimming left V 1 base short and J 4 bases short, with 5 bases between. The V gene's germline CDR1 is KGHDR and CDR2 SFDVKD. CDR3 DNA sequence: TGTGCCACCAGTGATTTCCGGGCAGATACGCAGTATTTT. Translating gives CATSDFRADTQYF.

This clonotype was seen only a few times. The CDR3: CAISRGQQESGNTIYF. CDR3 DNA sequence: TGTGCCATCAGTAGGGGACAGCAAGAATCTGGAAACACCATATATTTT. The chain employs TRBV10-3 and TRBJ1-3, with 7 bases aligning to TRBD1. Germline loops: CDR1 ENHRY, CDR2 SYGVKD. The CDR3 runs 16 residues. V was clipped by 5 bases and J by 1 base; unmatched bases: 8.

The genes are TRBV3-1 and TRBJ2-7; possibly TRBD2 for D (6 bases). Trimming shortened V by 5 bases and J by 6 bases, and 14 bases separated the two germline ends. CDR1 and CDR2 from the germline V gene are LGHDT and YNNKEL (reference sequence). The CDR3 has 13 amino acids. As DNA, the CDR3 is TGTGCCAGCAGCAACGGACTAAATCCCGAGCAGTACTTC. Amino acid sequence: CASSNGLNPEQYF.

The chain joins TRBV5-4 to TRBJ2-5; a possible D gene is TRBD1 (6 bases). V lost 3 bases and J 9 bases, leaving 15 bases between the germline ends. The CDR3 runs 13 residues. Germline V gene lookup returns CDR1 SGHNT and CDR2 YYREEE (reference sequence). The chain's CDR3 is CASSSRGGLAQYF. The CDR3 DNA sequence: TGTGCCAGCAGCTCCAGAGGGGGTCTGGCCCAGTACTTC.

The gene calls are TRBV6-5 and TRBJ2-5; D is perhaps TRBD1 (5 bases). Trimming pared 0 bases from V and 2 bases from J, leaving 10 bases between. Germline V gene data show CDR1 as MNHEY and CDR2 as SVGAGI. The CDR3 covers 15 residues. The CDR3 loop is CASSYSGHRQETQYF. CDR3 nucleotides: TGTGCCAGCAGTTACTCTGGACACCGACAAGAGACCCAGTACTTC.

This clonotype was picked up one time. V and J are TRBV20-1 and TRBJ2-1, with D tentatively TRBD1 or TRBD2 (6 bases each). Germline CDR1 is DFQATT and CDR2 is SNEGSKA (reference sequence). This CDR3 has 13 amino acids. Trimming cost V 6 bases and J 5 bases, with 14 bases left between them. Here the CDR3 reads CSAGDGGHNEQFF. The CDR3 DNA reads as TGCAGTGCGGGGGACGGGGGCCACAATGAGCAGTTCTTC.

The V call is TRBV3-1, the J call TRBJ2-2; D is undetermined. Trimming pared 2 bases from V and 8 bases from J, leaving 6 bases between. CDR3 length equals 12 residues. Germline V gives CDR1 LGHDT, CDR2 YNNKEL (reference sequence). The CDR3 DNA follows: TGTGCCAGCAGCCAATCTGTTGGGGAGCTGTTTTTT. Translation: CASSQSVGELFF.

The CDR3 protein is CASSSNTGGETQYF. The CDR3, as DNA: TGTGCCAGCAGTTCGAATACAGGGGGAGAGACCCAGTACTTC. The chain uses TRBV12-3 or TRBV12-4 and TRBJ2-5; TRBD1 aligns across 8 bases. CDR3 length: 14 residues. Germline trimming cut 4 bases from V and 4 bases from J; bases unmatched to any gene: 5.

The chain has TRBV5-1 and TRBJ2-3, with no clear D. This CDR3 contains 16 residues. V gave up 1 base and J gave up 0 bases, with 12 bases separating them. CDR1 is SGHRS and CDR2 is YFSETQ in the germline V gene. Here the CDR3 DNA reads TGCGCCAGCAGCTTGTCGACAATGCCTAGCACAGATACGCAGTATTTT. Translating it yields CASSLSTMPSTDTQYF.

The rearrangement links TRBV3-1 to TRBJ2-5; D not certain. This CDR3 is 13 amino acids long. V shed 0 bases and J shed 3 bases, with 5 bases lying between them. Germline assignment: CDR1 LGHDT and CDR2 YNNKEL (reference sequence). This CDR3 reads CASSQDQEETQYF. The CDR3 DNA reads TGTGCCAGCAGCCAAGATCAAGAAGAGACCCAGTACTTC.

This chain joins TRBV6-2 or TRBV6-3 and TRBJ2-7; 7 positions agree with TRBD2. V was pared by 2 bases and J by 4 bases, with 5 bases of the junction left unmatched. This CDR3 has 14 residues. Germline V CDR1 and CDR2: MNHEY, SVGEGT. The CDR3 reads CASSYAGVGYEQYF. The CDR3 nucleotides read TGTGCCAGCAGTTACGCGGGAGTAGGTTACGAGCAGTACTTC.

The J gene is TRBJ2-2, the V gene TRBV6-2 or TRBV6-3; D gene uncertain. The V and J ends lost 2 bases and 6 bases respectively, with 10 bases between them. The CDR3 totals 14 residues. In germline, CDR1 is MNHEY, CDR2 SVGEGT. For the CDR3, the DNA is TGTGCCAGCAGTTACGGCAGCGACCCCGGGGAGCTGTTTTTT. Amino acid sequence: CASSYGSDPGELFF.

This chain links TRBV11-2 with TRBJ2-2; D is ambiguous. Trimming cost V 1 base and J 6 bases, with 9 bases left between them. In germline, CDR1 is SGHAT, CDR2 FQNNGV. CDR3 length: 14 residues. In DNA, the CDR3 is TGTGCCAGCAGCTTAGTCCCTCAGCCCGGGGAGCTGTTTTTT. Residues: CASSLVPQPGELFF.

This clonotype was observed a few times. CDR3 sequence reads: CASSLDPGQGANEQFF. CDR3 bases: TGCGCCAGCAGCTTGGATCCGGGACAGGGGGCGAATGAGCAGTTCTTC. J is TRBJ2-1 and V is TRBV5-1; 12 bases are shared with TRBD1. Germline values: CDR1 SGHRS, CDR2 YFSETQ. V was clipped by 0 bases and J by 7 bases; unmatched bases: 5. This CDR3 has 16 residues.

The chain is built from TRBV18 and TRBJ2-1; no firm D call. Germline V gene sequence: CDR1 KGHSH, CDR2 LQKENI. The CDR3 is 14 amino acids. Trimming removed 0 bases from V and 0 bases from J, with 3 bases in between. The CDR3 here is CASSPPFSYNEQFF. CDR3 bases: TGTGCCAGCTCACCACCCTTCTCCTACAATGAGCAGTTCTTC.

J is TRBJ2-1 and V is TRBV7-3; the match to TRBD2 covers 8 bases. Germline trimming cut 2 bases from V and 9 bases from J; bases unmatched to any gene: 12. This CDR3 contains 16 residues. CDR1 and CDR2 (germline): SGHTA, FQGTGA. The CDR3 spells CASSLYLREVYGEQFF. The CDR3 DNA reads as TGTGCCAGCAGCTTATATCTGCGGGAGGTTTATGGTGAGCAGTTCTTC. The full variable domain, rest sourced from reference TRBV7-3 and TRBJ2-1, is GAGVSQTPSNKVTEKGKYVELRCDPISGHTALYWYRQSLGQGPEFLIYFQGTGAADDSGLPNDRFFAVRPEGSVSTLKIQRTERGDSAVYLCASSLYLREVYGEQFFGPGTRLTVL.

About this clonotype itself: One end of the junction fails to match germline, which may point to a read error. The V call is TRBV20-1, the J call TRBJ2-7; the D gene is possibly TRBD2 (6 bases). The germline V gene has CDR1 DFQATT and CDR2 SNEGSKA (reference sequence). The CDR3 is 12 amino acids. The CDR3 sequence is CSATRDSHEQYF. The CDR3 nucleotides read TGCAGTGCTACCCGGGACTCCCACGAGCAGTACTTC.

The V and J genes are TRBV5-6 and TRBJ2-7, with 7 bases fitting TRBD1. V lost 3 bases and J lost 0; bases outside the gene matches: 6. The CDR3 spans 15 residues. The V gene's germline CDR1 is SGHDT and CDR2 YYEEEE. CDR3 sequence (DNA): TGTGCCAGCAGCTACGGGACAGTGAGCTCCTACGAGCAGTACTTC. Residues: CASSYGTVSSYEQYF.

The V call is TRBV11-2, the J call TRBJ1-6, with unresolved D. CDR1 is SGHAT, CDR2 FQNNGV, per germline. This CDR3 spans 14 amino acids. V was cut by 3 bases and J by 9 bases, with 12 bases left in between. The CDR3 loop reads CASSFEALRSPLHF. The CDR3 nucleotides are TGTGCCAGCAGCTTCGAAGCACTTCGTTCACCCCTCCACTTT.

This clonotype was recorded many times. The rearrangement uses TRBV5-1 and TRBJ2-1; D uncertain. This CDR3 is 14 amino acids long. Germline assignment: CDR1 SGHRS and CDR2 YFSETQ. The ends were cut back, 6 bases at V and 0 bases at J, with 10 bases in the middle. This CDR3 reads CASKDGSSYNEQFF. The CDR3 DNA follows: TGCGCCAGCAAGGACGGAAGCTCCTACAATGAGCAGTTCTTC.

The rearrangement uses TRBV20-1 and TRBJ2-2; D unresolved. Trimming left V 4 bases short and J 3 bases short, with 12 bases between. CDR3 length: 14 amino acids. CDR1 is DFQATT and CDR2 is SNEGSKA in the germline V gene (reference sequence). The CDR3 protein is CSATNSRYTGELFF. The CDR3 DNA is TGCAGTGCTACCAACTCTAGGTACACCGGGGAGCTGTTTTTT.

This clonotype has only a few counts. This chain connects TRBV5-6 to TRBJ2-1; D is possibly TRBD1 (5 bases). This CDR3 is built from 17 residues. CDR1 and CDR2 from the germline V gene are SGHDT and YYEEEE. V lost 1 base and J 4 bases, leaving 18 bases between the germline ends. The CDR3 reads CASSLIGAFAFYNEQFF. The CDR3 nucleotides read TGTGCCAGCAGCTTGATAGGGGCGTTCGCTTTTTACAATGAGCAGTTCTTC.

The chain links TRBV5-1 to TRBJ2-5; D not resolved. CDR1 and CDR2 (germline): SGHRS, YFSETQ. The CDR3 has 14 residues. The V end lost 2 bases, the J end lost 1 base, and 9 bases lay between the germline ends. CDR3 in DNA: TGCGCCAGCAGCTTTATATCGTCCCAAGAGACCCAGTACTTC. It is translated as CASSFISSQETQYF.

This clonotype has only a few counts. The gene calls are TRBV30 and TRBJ1-5, with D perhaps matching TRBD1 (5 bases). The length of the CDR3 is 15 residues. V lost 3 bases and J lost 8, with 20 bases in between. Germline V gives CDR1 GTSNPN, CDR2 SVGIG (reference sequence). CDR3 region: CAWSPNSGGKEPQHF. The DNA for the CDR3 is TGTGCCTGGAGCCCTAACTCGGGGGGGAAGGAGCCCCAGCATTTT.

The rearrangement uses TRBV7-6 and TRBJ2-1; the D gene is possibly TRBD1 (6 bases). The V end lost 5 bases, the J end lost 3 bases, and 11 bases lay between the germline ends. Germline V gene sequence: CDR1 SGHVS, CDR2 FNYEAQ. This CDR3 has 14 residues. In nucleotides, the CDR3 is TGTGCCAGCAGCAATGGGGGACACTACAATGAGCAGTTCTTC. Encoded protein: CASSNGGHYNEQFF.

The chain combines TRBV7-2 with TRBJ2-1; TRBD1 agrees at 10 bases. The CDR3 has 15 residues. Germline loops: CDR1 SGHTA, CDR2 FQGNSA. With V trimmed by 4 bases and J by 8 bases, 8 bases remained unmatched. The CDR3 coding sequence is TGTGCCAGCAGCTACGTAGGGACAGGGGCCGATGAGCAGTTCTTC. As protein: CASSYVGTGADEQFF. Full variable domain (missing parts from reference TRBV7-2 and TRBJ2-1): GAGVSQSPSNKVTEKGKDVELRCDPISGHTALYWYRQSLGQGLEFLIYFQGNSAPDKSGLPSDRFSAERTGGSVSTLTIQRTQQEDSAVYLCASSYVGTGADEQFFGPGTRLTVL.

The sample holds many counts of this clonotype. The rearrangement uses TRBV10-3 and TRBJ2-1; 9 nucleotides match TRBD1. Germline lookup yields CDR1 ENHRY and CDR2 SYGVKD. The CDR3 has 17 amino acids. V lost 4 bases to trimming and J lost 6 bases; unmatched junction nucleotides: 13. The CDR3 coding sequence is TGTGCCATCAGTGGGGGTCCGGGACAGGGATTTTCCAATGAGCAGTTCTTC. Amino acids: CAISGGPGQGFSNEQFF.